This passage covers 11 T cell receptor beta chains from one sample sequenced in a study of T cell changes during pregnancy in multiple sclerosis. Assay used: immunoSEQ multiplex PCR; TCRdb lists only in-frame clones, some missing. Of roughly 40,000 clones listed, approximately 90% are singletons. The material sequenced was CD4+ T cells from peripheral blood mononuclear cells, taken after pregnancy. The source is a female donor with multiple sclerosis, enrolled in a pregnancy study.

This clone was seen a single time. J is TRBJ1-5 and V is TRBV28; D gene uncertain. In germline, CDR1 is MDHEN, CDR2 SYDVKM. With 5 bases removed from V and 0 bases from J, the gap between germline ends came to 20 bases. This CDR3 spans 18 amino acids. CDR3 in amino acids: CASSPPPGKKSSNQPQHF. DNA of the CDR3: TGTGCCAGCAGTCCCCCCCCGGGAAAAAAAAGTAGCAATCAGCCCCAGCATTTT.

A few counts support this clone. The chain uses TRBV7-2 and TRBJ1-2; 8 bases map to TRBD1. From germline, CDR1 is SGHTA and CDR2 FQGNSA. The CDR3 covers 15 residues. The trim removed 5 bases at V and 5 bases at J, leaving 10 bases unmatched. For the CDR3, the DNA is TGTGCCAGCAGCGTCCACAGGGGGGGCGGTTATGGCTACACCTTC. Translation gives CASSVHRGGGYGYTF.

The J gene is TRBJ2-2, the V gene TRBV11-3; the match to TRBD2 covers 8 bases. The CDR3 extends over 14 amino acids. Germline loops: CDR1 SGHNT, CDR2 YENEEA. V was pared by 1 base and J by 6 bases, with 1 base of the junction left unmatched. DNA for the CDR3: TGTGCCAGCAGCTTAGGCGGGGGGTCCGGGGAGCTGTTTTTT. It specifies CASSLGGGSGELFF.

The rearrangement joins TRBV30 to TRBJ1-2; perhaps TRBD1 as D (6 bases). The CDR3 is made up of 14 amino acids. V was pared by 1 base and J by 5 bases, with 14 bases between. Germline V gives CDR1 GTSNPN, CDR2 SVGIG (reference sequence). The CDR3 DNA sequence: TGTGCCTGGAGTGGCCGACAGGCCGCGTATGGCTACACCTTC. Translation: CAWSGRQAAYGYTF. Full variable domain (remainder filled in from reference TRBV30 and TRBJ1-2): SQTIHQWPATLVQPVGSPLSLECTVEGTSNPNLYWYRQAAGRGLQLLFYSVGIGQISSEVPQNLSASRPQDRQFILSSKKLLLSDSGFYLCAWSGRQAAYGYTFGSGTRLTVV.

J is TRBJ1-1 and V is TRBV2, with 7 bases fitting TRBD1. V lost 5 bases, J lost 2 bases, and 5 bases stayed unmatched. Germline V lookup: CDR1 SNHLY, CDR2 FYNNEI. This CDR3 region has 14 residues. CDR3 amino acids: CASSKTGLNTEAFF. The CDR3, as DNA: TGTGCCAGCAGTAAGACAGGGCTTAACACTGAAGCTTTCTTT. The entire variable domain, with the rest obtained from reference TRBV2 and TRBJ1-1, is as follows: EPEVTQTPSHQVTQMGQEVILRCVPISNHLYFYWYRQILGQKVEFLVSFYNNEISEKSEIFDDQFSVERPDGSNFTLKIRSTKLEDSAMYFCASSKTGLNTEAFFGQGTRLTVV.

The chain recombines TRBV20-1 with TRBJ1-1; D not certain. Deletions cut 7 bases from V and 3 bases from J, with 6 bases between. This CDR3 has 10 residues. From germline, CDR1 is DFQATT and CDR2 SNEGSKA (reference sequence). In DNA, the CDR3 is TGCAGTGTCCCGGACACTGAAGCTTTCTTT. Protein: CSVPDTEAFF.

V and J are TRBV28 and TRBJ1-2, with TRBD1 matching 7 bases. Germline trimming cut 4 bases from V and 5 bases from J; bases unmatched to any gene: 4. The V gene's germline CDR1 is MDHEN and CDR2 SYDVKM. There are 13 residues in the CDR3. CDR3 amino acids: CASSSQGVYGYTF. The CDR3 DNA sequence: TGTGCCAGCAGTTCTCAGGGGGTGTATGGCTACACCTTC.

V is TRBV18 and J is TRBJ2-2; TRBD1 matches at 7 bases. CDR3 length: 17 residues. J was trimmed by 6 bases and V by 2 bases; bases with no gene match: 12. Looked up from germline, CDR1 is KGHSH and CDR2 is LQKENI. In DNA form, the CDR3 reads TGTGCCAGCTCACCAGTCAACAGGGGCTTTGAGGCCGGGGAGCTGTTTTTT. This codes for CASSPVNRGFEAGELFF.

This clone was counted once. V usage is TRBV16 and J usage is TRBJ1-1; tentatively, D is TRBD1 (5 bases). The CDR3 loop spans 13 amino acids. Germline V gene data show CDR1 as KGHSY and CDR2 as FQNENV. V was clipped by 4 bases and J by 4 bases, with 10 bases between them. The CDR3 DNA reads TGTGCCAGCAGCCGGGGGAGGAGCACTGAAGCTTTCTTT. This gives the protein CASSRGRSTEAFF. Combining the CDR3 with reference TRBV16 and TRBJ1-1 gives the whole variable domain GEEVAQTPKHLVRGEGQKAKLYCAPIKGHSYVFWYQQVLKNEFKFLISFQNENVFDETGMPKERFSAKCLPNSPCSLEIQATKLEDSAVYFCASSRGRSTEAFFGQGTRLTVV.

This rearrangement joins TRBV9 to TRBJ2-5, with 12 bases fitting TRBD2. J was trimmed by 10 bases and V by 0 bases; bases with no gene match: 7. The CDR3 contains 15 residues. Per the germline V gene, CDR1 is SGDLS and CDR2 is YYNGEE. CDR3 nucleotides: TGTGCCAGCAGCGTAGGACTAGCGGGGGCGTGGGGCCAGTACTTC. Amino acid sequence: CASSVGLAGAWGQYF.

The CDR3 reads CASSKRQGTLEQYF. CDR3 sequence (DNA): TGTGCCAGCAGCAAAAGACAGGGTACCCTCGAGCAGTACTTC. The chain uses TRBV5-4 and TRBJ2-7, with TRBD1 matching over 7 bases. Trimming cost V 4 bases and J 6 bases; bases outside gene matches: 10. Looked up from germline, CDR1 is SGHNT and CDR2 is YYREEE (reference sequence). The CDR3 consists of 14 residues.